These T cell receptor beta chains were read from a single sample in a study of OX40 agonist ivuxolimab in advanced cancers. TCRdb keeps only in-frame clones here, not all; method: immunoSEQ multiplex PCR. The table lists around 94,000 clones, roughly 91% of them singletons. Here the sequenced sample was CD4+ or CD8+ T cells sorted from blood, taken in a trial of the OX40 agonist ivuxolimab. Receptor source: an adult with an advanced solid tumor such as melanoma, head and neck, liver or kidney cancer. The CDR3 runs from the conserved cysteine through the conserved F or W. A D gene is named only where the DNA matches it firmly. Some rows have no size entry. The others give once, few or many, or a class for an expanded clone.

d_gene: NA; j_gene: TRBJ2-7; v_gene: TRBV5-1; abundance: NA; CDR3aa: CASSLEGGPLEQYF; CDR3nt: TGCGCCAGCAGCTTAGAGGGGGGGCCGCTCGAGCAGTACTTC
d_gene: NA; j_gene: TRBJ1-2; v_gene: TRBV4-1; abundance: few; CDR3aa: CASSGDVYGYTF; CDR3nt: TGCGCCAGCAGCGGGGACGTCTATGGCTACACCTTC
d_gene: NA; j_gene: TRBJ2-1; v_gene: TRBV5-4; abundance: few; CDR3aa: CASSRGALSYNEQFF; CDR3nt: TGTGCCAGCAGTCGTGGGGCTTTATCCTACAATGAGCAGTTCTTC
d_gene: NA; j_gene: TRBJ2-7; v_gene: TRBV6-5; abundance: NA; CDR3aa: CASSYYGVTRYEQYF; CDR3nt: TGTGCCAGCAGTTACTATGGGGTAACCCGGTACGAGCAGTACTTC
d_gene: NA; j_gene: TRBJ1-2; v_gene: TRBV16; abundance: once; CDR3aa: CASSQDSGYYGYTF; CDR3nt: TGTGCCAGCAGCCAAGACAGCGGGTACTATGGCTACACCTTC
d_gene: NA; j_gene: TRBJ1-1; v_gene: TRBV9; abundance: NA; CDR3aa: CASSPLGGMNTEAFF; CDR3nt: TGTGCCAGCAGCCCCCTCGGGGGTATGAACACTGAAGCTTTCTTT
d_gene: TRBD1; j_gene: TRBJ1-2; v_gene: TRBV29-1; abundance: few; CDR3aa: CSVEGQGAKGYTF; CDR3nt: TGCAGCGTTGAAGGGCAGGGGGCTAAGGGCTACACCTTC
d_gene: TRBD2; j_gene: TRBJ2-5; v_gene: TRBV5-1; abundance: NA; CDR3aa: CASSQRGQYQETQYF; CDR3nt: TGCGCCAGCAGCCAGCGGGGCCAGTACCAAGAGACCCAGTACTTC
d_gene: NA; j_gene: TRBJ1-5; v_gene: TRBV6-6; abundance: NA; CDR3aa: CASRPYSAGNQPQHF; CDR3nt: TGTGCCAGCAGGCCATATTCGGCAGGCAATCAGCCCCAGCATTTT
d_gene: NA; j_gene: TRBJ2-3; v_gene: TRBV6-5; abundance: NA; CDR3aa: CASSYSSNPRTDTQYF; CDR3nt: TGTGCCAGCAGTTACTCGAGTAATCCCCGCACAGATACGCAGTATTTT
d_gene: TRBD1; j_gene: TRBJ1-2; v_gene: TRBV9; abundance: NA; CDR3aa: CASSESTGNYGYTF; CDR3nt: TGTGCCAGCAGCGAATCGACAGGGAACTATGGCTACACCTTC